This TCR beta chain stems from a study of Ad26.COV2.S vaccination and SARS-CoV-2 variants. The treatment is: around 19 received Ad26.COV2.S at low or high dose, single or two shots; roughly 5 received placebo; per-sample allocation not given. It was on day 63 after the first vaccine or placebo injection that samples were taken. The repertoire was sequenced with immunoSEQ multiplex PCR; TCRdb's copy has only in-frame clones and lacks some. The data show roughly 500,000 clones, roughly 89% seen once. The ends were cut back, 6 bases at V and 1 base at J, with 8 bases in the middle. CDR3 size: 13 residues. Per the germline V gene, CDR1 is KGHDR and CDR2 is SFDVKD.

The V call is TRBV24-1, the J call TRBJ1-1; D not resolved. The clonotype comes from a person aged 18-60 years who received the Ad26.COV2.S COVID-19 vaccine or a placebo. The sample consisted of peripheral blood, taken in a trial of Ad26.COV2.S vaccine versus placebo. The CDR3 coding sequence is TGTGCCACCAGTAAGGGTACGAACACTGAAGCTTTCTTT. Encoded protein: CATSKGTNTEAFF.